The 3 T cell receptor beta chains listed next were all sequenced from one sample in a study of glioma-infiltrating T cells. The iRepertoire nested amplicon-rescue multiplex PCR amplified TCR alpha and beta CDR3s from RNA. TCRdb redid the calling of the multiplex PCR reads with MiXCR, one entry per CDR3 protein. The sample records under 200,000 distinct CDR3 sequences, about 32% being singletons. The specimen was glioma tissue, nonneoplastic brain tissue, or PBMCs (not recorded which). These receptor sequences come from a human donor with low-grade glioma or glioblastoma, undergoing nonglioma brain surgery, or in good health (not recorded which).

For this clonotype: This could be a read error, since a much larger clone is one nucleotide away. The rearrangement links TRBV4-2 to TRBJ2-7; 7 positions agree with TRBD2. Germline-derived CDR1 and CDR2 are LGHNA and YNFKEQ. CDR3 length equals 15 residues. CDR3 sequence reads: CSSSTRRESSYEQYF. The CDR3 DNA reads TGTTCCAGCAGCACCCGGCGGGAGAGCTCCTACGAGCAGTACTTC.

The table lists this clonotype with a few counts. The J gene is TRBJ1-5, the V gene TRBV20-1; 8 bases are a match to TRBD1. V gave up 0 bases and J gave up 1 base; unmatched junction bases: 5. The CDR3 covers 16 residues. Germline values: CDR1 DFQATT, CDR2 SNEGSKA (reference sequence). CDR3 sequence: CSARDLRTGSNQPQHF. CDR3 DNA sequence: TGCAGTGCTAGAGATCTGAGGACAGGGAGCAATCAGCCCCAGCATTTT.

The rearrangement uses TRBV20-1 and TRBJ2-3; 8 bases are shared with TRBD2. Germline V lookup: CDR1 DFQATT, CDR2 SNEGSKA (reference sequence). This CDR3 has 15 amino acids. V gave up 3 bases and J gave up 3 bases; unmatched junction bases: 8. The CDR3 nucleotides are TGCAGTGCTAGTAGGGGCGGGGGGCCAACAGATACGCAGTATTTT. Its protein is CSASRGGGPTDTQYF.